Listed below are T cell receptor beta chains from one sample, sequenced in a study of blood T cell repertoires in COVID-19. Libraries were prepared by immunoSEQ multiplex PCR; TCRdb keeps only in-frame clonotypes and omits some of them. In the table there are about 180,000 clones, about 85% of which are singletons. Sequenced material: peripheral blood. The source of these receptors is a man older than 75 with COVID-19, enrolled during active disease. Each CDR3 is given with its conserved first and last residue. The D gene is left open where the match is weak. Clone sizes are given selectively: once, few, many, or a class where the clone is expanded.

v_call: TRBV6-1
clone_size: -
d_call: TRBD2
j_call: TRBJ2-3
cdr3_nt: TGTGCCAGCAGTGACAGCGGGGGGGCCGGAGATACGCAGTATTTT
cdr3_aa: CASSDSGGAGDTQYF

v_call: TRBV6-5
clone_size: once
d_call: -
j_call: TRBJ2-1
cdr3_nt: TGTGCCAGCATTGGAGGGAGGAATGAGCAGTTCTTC
cdr3_aa: CASIGGRNEQFF

v_call: TRBV19
clone_size: -
d_call: -
j_call: TRBJ1-5
cdr3_nt: TGTGCCTCCGGGGCAGGGGCTCAGCCCCAGCATTTT
cdr3_aa: CASGAGAQPQHF

v_call: TRBV9
clone_size: -
d_call: TRBD1
j_call: TRBJ1-6
cdr3_nt: TGTGCCAGCAGCGCTCATCTTGGGACAGGGGGTAGTTCACCCCTCCACTTT
cdr3_aa: CASSAHLGTGGSSPLHF

v_call: TRBV5-1
clone_size: -
d_call: -
j_call: TRBJ1-6
cdr3_nt: TGCGCCAGCAGCACCGGACGGGGAAATTCACCCCTCCACTTT
cdr3_aa: CASSTGRGNSPLHF

v_call: TRBV7-6
clone_size: -
d_call: TRBD2
j_call: TRBJ2-5
cdr3_nt: TGTGCCAGCAGCTCACCGACTAGCGGGGGCGCGGAGACCCAGTACTTC
cdr3_aa: CASSSPTSGGAETQYF

v_call: TRBV19
clone_size: -
d_call: -
j_call: TRBJ1-2
cdr3_nt: TGTGCCAGTAGTACGGACTATCCAGCCTACTATGGCTACACCTTC
cdr3_aa: CASSTDYPAYYGYTF

v_call: TRBV10-3
clone_size: -
d_call: TRBD1
j_call: TRBJ1-1
cdr3_nt: TGTGCCACGGGACAGGGGCTTACTGAAGCTTTCTTT
cdr3_aa: CATGQGLTEAFF

v_call: TRBV2
clone_size: -
d_call: -
j_call: TRBJ1-5
cdr3_nt: TGTGCCAGCATACAGGAGCGCAATCAGCCCCAGCATTTT
cdr3_aa: CASIQERNQPQHF

v_call: TRBV5-4
clone_size: -
d_call: -
j_call: TRBJ2-6
cdr3_nt: TGTGCCACGTACAGGAGAGAATCTGGGGCCAACGTCCTGACTTTC
cdr3_aa: CATYRRESGANVLTF

v_call: TRBV7-9
clone_size: -
d_call: TRBD1
j_call: TRBJ1-6
cdr3_nt: TGTGCCAGCAGCTGGGACAGCTCTAATTCACCCCTCCACTTT
cdr3_aa: CASSWDSSNSPLHF

v_call: TRBV2
clone_size: -
d_call: -
j_call: TRBJ1-1
cdr3_nt: TGTGCCAGCAGAGTTGACAGGCCCATGAACACTGAAGCTTTCTTT
cdr3_aa: CASRVDRPMNTEAFF

v_call: TRBV28
clone_size: -
d_call: -
j_call: TRBJ2-7
cdr3_nt: TGTGCCAGCAGTCCAGGGGGGCAACACGAGCAGTACTTC
cdr3_aa: CASSPGGQHEQYF

v_call: TRBV11-2
clone_size: -
d_call: TRBD1
j_call: TRBJ2-1
cdr3_nt: TGTGCCAGCACCCCCAGACAGGGAAATTACAATGAGCAGTTCTTC
cdr3_aa: CASTPRQGNYNEQFF

v_call: TRBV27
clone_size: -
d_call: TRBD1
j_call: TRBJ2-7
cdr3_nt: TGTGCCAGCAGTTGGGGACAGGGTCTGTACGAGCAGTACTTC
cdr3_aa: CASSWGQGLYEQYF

v_call: TRBV5-4
clone_size: once
d_call: TRBD1
j_call: TRBJ2-7
cdr3_nt: TGTGCCAGCAGCTTGGGTTGGACCGGGACAGGGATCTTC
cdr3_aa: CASSLGWTGTGIF

v_call: TRBV20-1
clone_size: -
d_call: -
j_call: TRBJ1-4
cdr3_nt: TGCAGTGCTAGTCCTGGCGGGAGGGAGGAAAAACTGTTTTTT
cdr3_aa: CSASPGGREEKLFF

v_call: TRBV5-4
clone_size: -
d_call: -
j_call: TRBJ1-2
cdr3_nt: TGTGCCAGCAGCTCGGGGGGAACTAGAGATGGCTACACCTTC
cdr3_aa: CASSSGGTRDGYTF

v_call: TRBV5-4
clone_size: -
d_call: TRBD1
j_call: TRBJ2-1
cdr3_nt: TGTGCCAGCAGCCCCGGGACAGGGGGAATAAATGAGCAGTTCTTC
cdr3_aa: CASSPGTGGINEQFF

v_call: TRBV6-4
clone_size: -
d_call: TRBD2
j_call: TRBJ2-3
cdr3_nt: TGTGCCACCTCCGGGGCGGGGGAAACGACAGATACGCAGTATTTT
cdr3_aa: CATSGAGETTDTQYF

v_call: TRBV11-2
clone_size: -
d_call: -
j_call: TRBJ2-3
cdr3_nt: TGTGCCAGCAGTGCAGGGGTCACAGATACGCAGTATTTT
cdr3_aa: CASSAGVTDTQYF

v_call: TRBV23-1
clone_size: -
d_call: TRBD1
j_call: TRBJ2-7
cdr3_nt: TGCGCCAGCAGTCTAAGGACAGGGGAGATTTACGAGCAGTACTTC
cdr3_aa: CASSLRTGEIYEQYF

v_call: TRBV28
clone_size: few
d_call: -
j_call: TRBJ2-4
cdr3_nt: TGTGCCAGCAGTAGGACAGGCGGGGGGCAGGAAAACATTCAGTACTTC
cdr3_aa: CASSRTGGGQENIQYF

v_call: TRBV28
clone_size: once
d_call: -
j_call: TRBJ1-6
cdr3_nt: TGTGCCAGCAGTTGGGGGGTTTATAATTCACCCCTCCACTTT
cdr3_aa: CASSWGVYNSPLHF

v_call: TRBV19
clone_size: -
d_call: -
j_call: TRBJ1-5
cdr3_nt: TGTGCCAGTAGTATAAGCCCCGGGGTTACCAATCAGCCCCAGCATTTT
cdr3_aa: CASSISPGVTNQPQHF

v_call: TRBV5-1
clone_size: -
d_call: TRBD1
j_call: TRBJ2-3
cdr3_nt: TGCGCCAGCAGCTCCGGACAGGTGGGAGATACGCAGTATTTT
cdr3_aa: CASSSGQVGDTQYF

v_call: TRBV7-8
clone_size: -
d_call: TRBD1
j_call: TRBJ1-2
cdr3_nt: TGTGCCAGCAGTACCGGGACAGGGATAGGCTACACCTTC
cdr3_aa: CASSTGTGIGYTF

v_call: TRBV5-1
clone_size: -
d_call: -
j_call: TRBJ1-4
cdr3_nt: TGCGCCAGCAGCTTTAAAAGGGGGTCTAATGAAAAACTGTTTTTT
cdr3_aa: CASSFKRGSNEKLFF

v_call: TRBV6-2/TRBV6-3
clone_size: -
d_call: TRBD2
j_call: TRBJ2-3
cdr3_nt: TGTGCCAGCAGTAGGCTAGCGGGGCTAGGCACAGATACGCAGTATTTT
cdr3_aa: CASSRLAGLGTDTQYF

v_call: TRBV6-2/TRBV6-3
clone_size: -
d_call: -
j_call: TRBJ1-2
cdr3_nt: TGTGCCAGCAGTTATTCCCGCACAGGAGACTATGGCTACACCTTC
cdr3_aa: CASSYSRTGDYGYTF

v_call: TRBV21-1
clone_size: -
d_call: -
j_call: TRBJ1-1
cdr3_nt: TGTGCCAGCAGCGGACGACAGGTCTGGAACACTGAAGCTTTCTTT
cdr3_aa: CASSGRQVWNTEAFF

v_call: TRBV7-2
clone_size: -
d_call: TRBD2
j_call: TRBJ2-7
cdr3_nt: TGTGCCAGCAGCTCACCCGCTAGCGGCTCCTACGAGCAGTACTTC
cdr3_aa: CASSSPASGSYEQYF

v_call: TRBV18
clone_size: -
d_call: -
j_call: TRBJ2-3
cdr3_nt: TGTGCCAGCTCACCCGACCAGGTTTCCACAGATACGCAGTATTTT
cdr3_aa: CASSPDQVSTDTQYF

v_call: TRBV12-3/TRBV12-4
clone_size: -
d_call: -
j_call: TRBJ1-1
cdr3_nt: TGTGCCAGCAGTTTAAGACAGAACACTGAAGCTTTCTTT
cdr3_aa: CASSLRQNTEAFF

v_call: TRBV27
clone_size: -
d_call: TRBD1
j_call: TRBJ2-5
cdr3_nt: TGTGCCAGCAGTTCTCGTTGGAGACAGGGACAACAAGAGACCCAGTACTTC
cdr3_aa: CASSSRWRQGQQETQYF

v_call: TRBV10-2
clone_size: few
d_call: TRBD2
j_call: TRBJ2-1
cdr3_nt: TGCGCCAGCAGGGGACTAGCGGGATACAATGAGCAGTTCTTC
cdr3_aa: CASRGLAGYNEQFF

v_call: TRBV19
clone_size: -
d_call: TRBD2
j_call: TRBJ2-3
cdr3_nt: TGTGCCAGTAAAGGCCTAGCGGGGAGCACAGATACGCAGTATTTT
cdr3_aa: CASKGLAGSTDTQYF

v_call: TRBV19
clone_size: -
d_call: -
j_call: TRBJ2-3
cdr3_nt: TGTGCCAGTAGTATAGGGAGGCGAGATACGCAGTATTTT
cdr3_aa: CASSIGRRDTQYF

v_call: TRBV12-3/TRBV12-4
clone_size: -
d_call: -
j_call: TRBJ1-2
cdr3_nt: TGTGCCAGCAGTTTAATGTCCGGGGAAGGCTACACCTTC
cdr3_aa: CASSLMSGEGYTF

v_call: TRBV5-1
clone_size: -
d_call: -
j_call: TRBJ1-1
cdr3_nt: TGCGCCAGCAGCTCGGGTTGGATAACCAACACTGAAGCTTTCTTT
cdr3_aa: CASSSGWITNTEAFF

v_call: TRBV7-8
clone_size: -
d_call: -
j_call: TRBJ2-7
cdr3_nt: TGTGCCAGCAGCTTTAGGCCGGACTTAGGCGAGCAGTACTTC
cdr3_aa: CASSFRPDLGEQYF

v_call: TRBV12-3/TRBV12-4
clone_size: -
d_call: -
j_call: TRBJ1-3
cdr3_nt: TGTGCCAGCAGTTTAACGGACAGCTTATATTTT
cdr3_aa: CASSLTDSLYF

v_call: TRBV14
clone_size: once
d_call: -
j_call: TRBJ1-6
cdr3_nt: TGTGCCAGCAGCCAAGGTCAGGGTCCACCCCTCCACTTT
cdr3_aa: CASSQGQGPPLHF

v_call: TRBV11-3
clone_size: -
d_call: TRBD1
j_call: TRBJ2-3
cdr3_nt: TGTGCCAGCAGCCCCGGACAGGGGGAAACAGATACGCAGTATTTT
cdr3_aa: CASSPGQGETDTQYF

v_call: TRBV4-2
clone_size: -
d_call: TRBD1
j_call: TRBJ1-4
cdr3_nt: TGTGCCAGCAGCCCCCGACAGGGGACTAATGAAAAACTGTTTTTT
cdr3_aa: CASSPRQGTNEKLFF

v_call: TRBV4-1
clone_size: -
d_call: TRBD2
j_call: TRBJ2-4
cdr3_nt: TGCGCCAGCAGCCGACGTGAACAGGGGACTAGCGGGGGGCCAACCCAGTACTTC
cdr3_aa: CASSRREQGTSGGPTQYF

v_call: TRBV7-9
clone_size: few
d_call: -
j_call: TRBJ1-1
cdr3_nt: TGTGCCAGCAGCTTAGGTGGACTTGAAGCTTTCTTT
cdr3_aa: CASSLGGLEAFF

v_call: TRBV9
clone_size: -
d_call: -
j_call: TRBJ1-1
cdr3_nt: TGTGCCAGCAGCGTAGTGAGTCCAGGGAAAACTGAAGCTTTCTTT
cdr3_aa: CASSVVSPGKTEAFF

v_call: TRBV6-2/TRBV6-3
clone_size: -
d_call: -
j_call: TRBJ2-7
cdr3_nt: TGTGCCAGCAGTCCCTACAGGGACGTGGACGAGCAGTACTTC
cdr3_aa: CASSPYRDVDEQYF

v_call: TRBV7-2
clone_size: few
d_call: -
j_call: TRBJ1-2
cdr3_nt: TGTGCCAGCAGCTTTTACAGCACTAACTATGGCTACACCTTC
cdr3_aa: CASSFYSTNYGYTF